These 21 T cell receptor beta chains share one sample of origin, sequenced in a study of chemoradiotherapy in HPV16-positive cancers (dated by TCRdb to about 2022). Libraries were built with the immunoSEQ multiplex PCR assay. TCRdb stores this immuneACCESS table with in-frame sequences only. Part of the clones is absent; in the studies checked, under half of the shortfall reflects unresolved V genes, and no reason is known for the rest. This sample holds thousands of clones; 60% to 85% were observed only once. 29% of the sample is taken by the ten largest. This specimen was acquired from a patient who underwent chemoradiotherapy. The receptor source for this set is a human donor with HPV-associated anogenital cancer.

The chain links TRBV5-1 to TRBJ2-1, with 7 bases matching TRBD2. CDR1 SGHRS and CDR2 YFSETQ come from the germline V gene. Trimming cost V 4 bases and J 1 base; bases outside gene matches: 8. The CDR3 is 16 amino acids. In nucleotides, the CDR3 is TGCGCCAGCAGCCGCCCAGAGCGGGGTTCCTACAATGAGCAGTTCTTC. Amino acid sequence: CASSRPERGSYNEQFF.

CDR3 nucleotide sequence: TGCGCCAGCAGCTGGACTAGCGGGTACACCGGGGAGCTGTTTTTT. It codes for CASSWTSGYTGELFF. This chain links TRBV5-1 with TRBJ2-2, with 11 bases matching TRBD2. Germline V gene lookup returns CDR1 SGHRS and CDR2 YFSETQ. V lost 3 bases to trimming and J lost 3 bases; unmatched junction nucleotides: 1. The length of the CDR3 is 15 residues.

This clone has a handful of counts. The rearrangement joins TRBV11-2 to TRBJ2-1, with a tentative D call TRBD1 (6 bases). The CDR3 has 14 amino acids. Deletions cut 1 base from V and 7 bases from J, with 11 bases between. Looked up from germline, CDR1 is SGHAT and CDR2 is FQNNGV. CDR3 in DNA: TGTGCCAGCAGCTTAGCAGGGGTCTTAAATGAGCAGTTCTTC. Translation: CASSLAGVLNEQFF.

This chain links TRBV7-2 with TRBJ2-3; 8 bases match TRBD2. In germline, CDR1 is SGHTA, CDR2 FQGNSA. The J segment lost 3 bases and the V segment lost 5 bases, leaving 10 bases of the junction unmatched. The CDR3 has 16 amino acids. CDR3 region: CASSPNVRGGTDTQYF. The CDR3 DNA reads as TGTGCCAGCAGCCCCAATGTTCGGGGGGGAACAGATACGCAGTATTTT.

The chain employs TRBV11-3 and TRBJ2-7; D tentatively reads TRBD1 or TRBD2 (5 bases each). There are 15 residues in the CDR3. Germline assignment: CDR1 SGHNT and CDR2 YENEEA. The V end lost 0 bases, the J end lost 3 bases, and 12 bases lay between the germline ends. This CDR3 is CASSLDLGTDYEQYV. CDR3 in DNA: TGTGCCAGCAGCTTAGATCTAGGGACCGACTACGAGCAGTACGTC.

There are a few counts of this clone. The genes are TRBV27 and TRBJ2-1; no definite D call. CDR3 length: 14 amino acids. Germline V gene sequence: CDR1 MNHEY, CDR2 SMNVEV (reference sequence). The V end lost 7 bases, the J end lost 2 bases, and 12 bases lay between the germline ends. Here the CDR3 reads CASTLNGPYNEQFF. The CDR3 DNA is TGTGCCAGCACCTTGAACGGGCCCTACAATGAGCAGTTCTTC.

The chain uses TRBV21-1 and TRBJ2-2; the table's D call TRBD2 went unverified against the DNA. TRBV21-1 is classified as a pseudogene. CDR3 size: 16 residues. The DNA for the CDR3 is TGTGCCAGCAGCGGGGGACTAGCGGGGGTCACCGGGGAGCTGTTTTTT. Its translation: CASSGGLAGVTGELFF.

The chain employs TRBV19 and TRBJ1-2; D may be TRBD1 (5 bases). Germline V gene sequence: CDR1 LNHDA, CDR2 SQIVND (reference sequence). The V and J ends lost 4 bases and 1 base respectively, with 7 bases between them. There are 13 residues in the CDR3. CDR3 region: CASSTRGNYGYTF. In DNA, the CDR3 is TGTGCCAGTAGTACTAGGGGTAACTATGGCTACACCTTC.

The rearrangement links TRBV6-6 to TRBJ2-5; D is ambiguous. CDR3 size: 14 residues. Germline-derived CDR1 and CDR2 are MNHNY and SVGAGI (reference sequence). V was cut by 6 bases and J by 1 base, with 12 bases left in between. The CDR3 protein is CASSPRSAQETQYF. CDR3 sequence (DNA): TGTGCCAGCAGCCCCCGAAGCGCCCAAGAGACCCAGTACTTC.

V gene TRBV19 combines with J gene TRBJ2-1, with D maybe TRBD2 (6 bases). Trimming took off 1 base at V and 2 bases at J, with 12 bases between the two ends. Germline CDR1 is LNHDA and CDR2 is SQIVND (reference sequence). The CDR3 covers 16 residues. CDR3 region: CASSIVGGNTYNEQFF. The DNA for the CDR3 is TGTGCCAGTAGTATAGTAGGAGGGAACACCTACAATGAGCAGTTCTTC.

The rearrangement links TRBV2 to TRBJ1-1; 7 nucleotides align to TRBD1. The ends lost 7 bases at V and 0 bases at J; junction bases unmatched: 5. Looked up from germline, CDR1 is SNHLY and CDR2 is FYNNEI. The CDR3 covers 14 residues. This CDR3 is CASTVDRVNTEAFF. The CDR3 DNA follows: TGTGCCAGCACCGTTGACAGGGTGAACACTGAAGCTTTCTTT.

The chain recombines TRBV7-6 with TRBJ1-2; D not certain. Trimming took 5 bases from V and 4 from J, leaving 14 bases between them. This CDR3 contains 14 residues. CDR1 is SGHVS, CDR2 FNYEAQ, per germline. The CDR3 nucleotides read TGTGCCAGCAGCCCCCGCGGCGGACGCTATGGCTACACCTTC. Residues: CASSPRGGRYGYTF.

The genes are TRBV11-3 and TRBJ1-1; tentative D call: TRBD1 (6 bases). There are 15 residues in the CDR3. Germline CDR1 is SGHNT and CDR2 is YENEEA. V shed 1 base and J shed 5 bases, with 14 bases lying between them. Here the CDR3 reads CASSLVGRGRTEAFF. CDR3 bases: TGTGCCAGCAGCTTAGTGGGCAGGGGTAGGACTGAAGCTTTCTTT.

The chain recombines TRBV18 with TRBJ1-2, with D possibly TRBD1 on 5 matching bases. Trimming took off 5 bases at V and 1 base at J, with 8 bases between the two ends. Germline values: CDR1 KGHSH, CDR2 LQKENI. The CDR3 totals 13 residues. The CDR3 DNA reads TGTGCCAGCTCATTTGACAGTAACTATGGCTACACCTTC. Residues: CASSFDSNYGYTF.

The chain has TRBV12-5 and TRBJ2-7; D call uncertain. Trimming pared 5 bases from V and 1 base from J, leaving 21 bases between. The length of the CDR3 is 17 residues. The germline gives CDR1 LGHNT, CDR2 FRNRAP. The CDR3 DNA reads as TGTGCTAGTGGTCCCCCCCGAAGGCGCCCTCATTCCTACGAGCAGTACTTC. It translates to CASGPPRRRPHSYEQYF. The full variable domain, its missing parts supplied by reference TRBV12-5 and TRBJ2-7, is DARVTQTPRHKVTEMGQEVTMRCQPILGHNTVFWYRQTMMQGLELLAYFRNRAPLDDSGMPKDRFSAEMPDATLATLKIQPSEPRDSAVYFCASGPPRRRPHSYEQYFGPGTRLTVT.

This chain connects TRBV7-2 to TRBJ2-6, with a possible D match to TRBD2 (6 bases). The CDR3 is 15 residues long. V shed 6 bases and J shed 2 bases, with 11 bases lying between them. From germline, CDR1 is SGHTA and CDR2 FQGNSA. CDR3 sequence (DNA): TGTGCCAGCAGTACCACTAGCCCTGGGGCCAACGTCCTGACTTTC. Amino acid sequence: CASSTTSPGANVLTF.

The chain links TRBV27 to TRBJ2-7; the match to TRBD1 covers 11 bases. CDR1 MNHEY and CDR2 SMNVEV come from the germline V gene (reference sequence). The CDR3 length is 15 residues. With 6 bases clipped from V and 4 bases from J, the junction kept 8 bases outside the gene matches. CDR3 sequence (DNA): TGTGCCAGCAGACAGGGACAGGGGGGATATTACGAGCAGTACGTC. Its translation: CASRQGQGGYYEQYV.

This clone has just a few counts. This chain uses TRBV13 with TRBJ2-1, with D possibly being TRBD2 (6 bases). Trimming took 5 bases from V and 0 from J, leaving 11 bases between them. The germline CDR1 and CDR2 sequences are PRHDT and FYEKMQ (reference sequence). The CDR3 has 15 residues. The CDR3 spells CASSPGGNSYNEQFF. In DNA form, the CDR3 reads TGTGCCAGCAGCCCCGGGGGAAACTCCTACAATGAGCAGTTCTTC. Full variable domain (rest looked up from reference TRBV13 and TRBJ2-1): AAGVIQSPRHLIKEKRETATLKCYPIPRHDTVYWYQQGPGQDPQFLISFYEKMQSDKGSIPDRFSAQQFSDYHSELNMSSLELGDSALYFCASSPGGNSYNEQFFGPGTRLTVL.

The rearrangement uses TRBV12-5 and TRBJ1-2; unclear D gene. Germline V gene data show CDR1 as LGHNT and CDR2 as FRNRAP. Trimming pared 0 bases from V and 4 bases from J, leaving 15 bases between. The CDR3 is 16 amino acids. The CDR3 DNA is TGTGCTAGTGGTTTGGTACCGCGGTCGTCCCTCTATGGCTACACCTTC. This sequence encodes CASGLVPRSSLYGYTF.

The rearrangement joins TRBV5-1 to TRBJ2-5, with 9 nucleotides matching TRBD2. V lost 5 bases and J lost 5; bases outside the gene matches: 4. The CDR3 spans 13 residues. CDR1 is SGHRS and CDR2 is YFSETQ in the germline V gene. This CDR3 is CASRGTSLETQYF. The CDR3 DNA reads as TGCGCCAGCAGGGGGACTAGCTTGGAGACCCAGTACTTC.

The chain employs TRBV29-1 and TRBJ1-2; 9 bases are a match to TRBD1. The CDR3 sequence is 14 residues long. V lost 8 bases to trimming and J lost 0 bases; unmatched junction nucleotides: 7. Germline lookup yields CDR1 SQVTM and CDR2 ANQGSEA. As DNA, the CDR3 is TGCAGCACGGGCCGGGACAGGGCTAACTATGGCTACACCTTC. This encodes CSTGRDRANYGYTF. The full variable domain, its missing parts supplied by reference TRBV29-1 and TRBJ1-2, is SAVISQKPSRDICQRGTSLTIQCQVDSQVTMMFWYRQQPGQSLTLIATANQGSEATYESGFVIDKFPISRPNLTFSTLTVSNMSPEDSSIYLCSTGRDRANYGYTFGSGTRLTVV.